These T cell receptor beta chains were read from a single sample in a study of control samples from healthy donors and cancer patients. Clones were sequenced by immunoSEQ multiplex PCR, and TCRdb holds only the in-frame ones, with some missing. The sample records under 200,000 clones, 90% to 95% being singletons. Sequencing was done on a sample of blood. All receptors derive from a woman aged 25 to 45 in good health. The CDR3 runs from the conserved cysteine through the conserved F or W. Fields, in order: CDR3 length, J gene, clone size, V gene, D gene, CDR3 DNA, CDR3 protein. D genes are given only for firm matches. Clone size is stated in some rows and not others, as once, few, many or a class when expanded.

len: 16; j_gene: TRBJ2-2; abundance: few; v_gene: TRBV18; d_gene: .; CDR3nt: TGTGCCAGCTCACCACAGAAGACAGGGAACACCGGGGAGCTGTTTTTT; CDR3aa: CASSPQKTGNTGELFF
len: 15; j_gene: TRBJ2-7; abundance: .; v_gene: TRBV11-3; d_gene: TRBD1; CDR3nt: TGTGCCAGCAGCTTAGGAGGGGGCACATCCCACGAGCAGTACTTC; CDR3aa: CASSLGGGTSHEQYF
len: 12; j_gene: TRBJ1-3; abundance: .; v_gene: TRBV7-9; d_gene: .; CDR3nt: TGTGCCAGCTATAGGGTTCGAAACACCATATATTTT; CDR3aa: CASYRVRNTIYF
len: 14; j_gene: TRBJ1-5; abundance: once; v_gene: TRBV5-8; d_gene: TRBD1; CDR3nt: TGTGCCAGCAGCAACCCGGGACAGCCCTGGGCCCAGCATTTT; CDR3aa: CASSNPGQPWAQHF
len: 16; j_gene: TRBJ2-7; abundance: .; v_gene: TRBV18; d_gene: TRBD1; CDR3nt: TGTGCCAGCTCAGCGACCCTCGGGACAGGGGTGGACGAGCAGTACTTC; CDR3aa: CASSATLGTGVDEQYF
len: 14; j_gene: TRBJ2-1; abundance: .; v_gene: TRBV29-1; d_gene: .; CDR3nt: TGCAGCGGTACGGGACTGACTCAATACAATGAGCAGTTCTTC; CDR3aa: CSGTGLTQYNEQFF
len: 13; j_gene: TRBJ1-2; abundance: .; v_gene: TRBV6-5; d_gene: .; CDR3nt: TGTGCCAGCAGCGATCCGGAAAACTATGGCTACACCTTC; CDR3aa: CASSDPENYGYTF
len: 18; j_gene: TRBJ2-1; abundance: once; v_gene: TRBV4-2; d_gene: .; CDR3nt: TGTGCCAGCAGCCAAGAACGGTACGGACACGGGCCATACAATGAGCAGTTCTTC; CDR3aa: CASSQERYGHGPYNEQFF
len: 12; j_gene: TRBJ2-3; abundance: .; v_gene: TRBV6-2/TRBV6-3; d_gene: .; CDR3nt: TGTGCCAGCAGCAACGATGGACCCGGGCAGTATTTT; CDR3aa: CASSNDGPGQYF
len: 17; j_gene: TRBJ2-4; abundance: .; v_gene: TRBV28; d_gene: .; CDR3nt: TGTGCCAGCAGTCGAACGCGGACTTTTCTAGCCAAAAACATTCAGTACTTC; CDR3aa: CASSRTRTFLAKNIQYF
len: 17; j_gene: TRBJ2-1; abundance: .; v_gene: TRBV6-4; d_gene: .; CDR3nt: TGTGCCAGCAGTGACTCCGGTTGGCGGGACGTGCACAATGAGCAGTTCTTC; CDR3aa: CASSDSGWRDVHNEQFF
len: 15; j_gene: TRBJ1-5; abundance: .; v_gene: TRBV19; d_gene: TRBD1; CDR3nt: TGTGCCAGTAGTATGGGACAGGGGGCCTGGCAGCCCCAGCATTTT; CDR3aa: CASSMGQGAWQPQHF
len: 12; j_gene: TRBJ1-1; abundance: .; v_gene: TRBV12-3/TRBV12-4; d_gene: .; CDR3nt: TGTGCCAGCAGTTTAGTGAACACTGAAGCTTTCTTT; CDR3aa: CASSLVNTEAFF
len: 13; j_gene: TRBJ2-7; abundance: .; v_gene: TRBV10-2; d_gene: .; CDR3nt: TGCGCCAGCAGTGAGTCGACCAACTACGAGCAGTACTTC; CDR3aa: CASSESTNYEQYF
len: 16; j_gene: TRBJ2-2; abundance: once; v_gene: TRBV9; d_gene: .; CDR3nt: TGTGCCAGCAGCGTAGCTGACAGGCTGGGCACCGGGGAGCTGTTTTTT; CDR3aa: CASSVADRLGTGELFF
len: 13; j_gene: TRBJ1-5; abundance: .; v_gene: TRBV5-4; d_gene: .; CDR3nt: TGTGCCAGCAGCCCAGGGATAAGTCAGCCCCAGCATTTT; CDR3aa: CASSPGISQPQHF
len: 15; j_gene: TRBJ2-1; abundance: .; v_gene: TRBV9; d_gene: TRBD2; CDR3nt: TGTGCCAGCAGCGTAGCGGTGCTGGGGGGGGATGAGCAGTTCTTC; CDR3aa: CASSVAVLGGDEQFF
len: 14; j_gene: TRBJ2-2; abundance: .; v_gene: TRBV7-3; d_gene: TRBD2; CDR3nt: TGTGCCAGCAGTCGGACTAGCGGGACCGGGGAGCTGTTTTTT; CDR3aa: CASSRTSGTGELFF
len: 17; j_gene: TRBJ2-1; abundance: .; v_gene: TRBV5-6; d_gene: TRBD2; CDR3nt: TGTGCCAGCAGCTACAGAGCTAGCGGGACCTCCTACAATGAGCAGTTCTTC; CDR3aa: CASSYRASGTSYNEQFF
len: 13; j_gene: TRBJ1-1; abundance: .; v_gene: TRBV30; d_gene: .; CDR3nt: TGTGCCTGGAGTGCCCAAGAGGGTACTGAAGCTTTCTTT; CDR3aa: CAWSAQEGTEAFF
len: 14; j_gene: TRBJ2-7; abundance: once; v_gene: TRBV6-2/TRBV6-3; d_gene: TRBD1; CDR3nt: TGTGCCAGCAGTAGGACAGGGGGATTCTACGAGCAGTACTTC; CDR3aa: CASSRTGGFYEQYF
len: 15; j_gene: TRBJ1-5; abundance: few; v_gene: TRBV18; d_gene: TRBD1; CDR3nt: TGTGCCAGCTCACCTGGACAGGGGGCTAGTCAGCCCCAGCATTTT; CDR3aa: CASSPGQGASQPQHF
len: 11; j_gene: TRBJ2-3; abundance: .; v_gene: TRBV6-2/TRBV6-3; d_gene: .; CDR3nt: TGTGCCAGCAGTCGCACAGATACGCAGTATTTT; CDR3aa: CASSRTDTQYF
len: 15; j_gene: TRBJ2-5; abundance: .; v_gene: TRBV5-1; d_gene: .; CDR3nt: TGCGCCAGCAGCTTAAATGGGAACAGTCAGGAGTCCCAGTACTTC; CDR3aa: CASSLNGNSQESQYF
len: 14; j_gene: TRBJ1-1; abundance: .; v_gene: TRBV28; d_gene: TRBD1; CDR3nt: TGTGCCAGCAGTTACAGGGGAATGAACACTGAAGCTTTCTTT; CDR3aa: CASSYRGMNTEAFF
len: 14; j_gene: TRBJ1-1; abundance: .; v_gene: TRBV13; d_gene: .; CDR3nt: TGTGCCAGCAGCCCCTGGGGCGTGATCACTGAAGCTTTCTTT; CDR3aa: CASSPWGVITEAFF
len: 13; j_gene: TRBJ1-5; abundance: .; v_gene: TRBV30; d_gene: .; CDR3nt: TGTGCCTGGAGTCGGTACGACGGTCAGCCCCAGCATTTT; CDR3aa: CAWSRYDGQPQHF
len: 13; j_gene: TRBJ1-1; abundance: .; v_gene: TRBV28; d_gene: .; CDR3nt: TGTGCCAGCAGTTTTCCAGGGTTAGGTGAAGCTTTCTTT; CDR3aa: CASSFPGLGEAFF
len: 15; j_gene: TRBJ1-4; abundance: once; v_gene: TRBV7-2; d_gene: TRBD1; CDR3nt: TGTGCCAGCAGCTTAGGTTTACAGGGGAATGAAAAACTGTTTTTT; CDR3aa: CASSLGLQGNEKLFF
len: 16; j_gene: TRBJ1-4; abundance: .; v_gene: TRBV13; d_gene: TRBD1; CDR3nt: TGTGCCAGCACCAAATGGACGGGGACAGGGAATGAAAAACTGTTTTTT; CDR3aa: CASTKWTGTGNEKLFF
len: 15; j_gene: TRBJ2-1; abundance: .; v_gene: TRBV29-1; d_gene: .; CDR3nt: TGCAGCGCCAGAAGCGGTCTCAATTCCTACAATGAGCAGTTCTTC; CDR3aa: CSARSGLNSYNEQFF
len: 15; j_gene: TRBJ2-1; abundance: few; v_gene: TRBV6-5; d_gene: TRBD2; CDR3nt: TGTGCCAGCAGCCCCGGGACTAGCGGTCGGGGGGAGCAGTTCTTC; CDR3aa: CASSPGTSGRGEQFF
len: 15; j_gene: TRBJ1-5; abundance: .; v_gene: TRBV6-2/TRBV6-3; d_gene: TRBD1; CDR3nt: TGTGCCAGCAGCCTAATCGGGACAGGCAATCAGCCCCAGCATTTT; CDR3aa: CASSLIGTGNQPQHF
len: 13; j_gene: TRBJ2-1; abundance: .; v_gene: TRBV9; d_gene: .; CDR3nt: TGTGCCAGCAGCGTAGCTGTGGCGGGGGAGCAGTTCTTC; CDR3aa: CASSVAVAGEQFF
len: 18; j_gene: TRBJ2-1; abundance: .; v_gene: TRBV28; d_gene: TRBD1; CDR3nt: TGTGCCAGCAGTTTAGAGCGGTGGGACAGGAGGTCGGGCAATGAGCAGTTCTTC; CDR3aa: CASSLERWDRRSGNEQFF
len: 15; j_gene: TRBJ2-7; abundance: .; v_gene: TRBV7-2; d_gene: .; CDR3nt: TGTGCCAGCAGCTTAGAAATAGTAGGGCCCTACGAGCAGTACTTC; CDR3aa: CASSLEIVGPYEQYF
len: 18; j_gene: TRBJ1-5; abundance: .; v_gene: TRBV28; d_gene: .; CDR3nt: TGTGCCAGCAGCCCCCCCGGGGCCACAACAAGGCGGAATCAGCCCCAGCATTTT; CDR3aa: CASSPPGATTRRNQPQHF
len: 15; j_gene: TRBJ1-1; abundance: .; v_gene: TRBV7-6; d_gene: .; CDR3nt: TGTGCCAGCAGCCCCCTGCTCCAGGGTGTCAGTGAAGCTTTCTTT; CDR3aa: CASSPLLQGVSEAFF
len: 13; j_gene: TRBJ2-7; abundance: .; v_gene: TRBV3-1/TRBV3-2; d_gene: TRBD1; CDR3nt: TGTGCCAGCTCCCGGGACAGGTCTCAACAGCAGTACTTC; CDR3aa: CASSRDRSQQQYF
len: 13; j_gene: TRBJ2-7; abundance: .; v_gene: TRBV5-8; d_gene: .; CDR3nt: TGTGCCAGCAGCTCCGGGACGGCTTACGAGCAGTACTTC; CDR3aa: CASSSGTAYEQYF
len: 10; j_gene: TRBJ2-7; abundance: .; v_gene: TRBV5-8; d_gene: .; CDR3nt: TGTGCCAGCAGTCAGGGCGAGCAGTACTTC; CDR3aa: CASSQGEQYF
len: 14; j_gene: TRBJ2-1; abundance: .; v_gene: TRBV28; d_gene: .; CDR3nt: TGTGCCAGCAGTGACTTTAGTTTATACAATGAGCAGTTCTTC; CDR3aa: CASSDFSLYNEQFF
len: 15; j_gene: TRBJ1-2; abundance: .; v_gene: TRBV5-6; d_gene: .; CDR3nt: TGTGCCAGCAGCGGTGCGCCAAGGGCTAACTATGGCTACACCTTC; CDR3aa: CASSGAPRANYGYTF
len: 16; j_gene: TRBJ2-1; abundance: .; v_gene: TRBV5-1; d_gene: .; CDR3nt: TGCGCCAGCAGCTCGACAGGACTCGACACCTACAATGAGCAGTTCTTC; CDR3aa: CASSSTGLDTYNEQFF
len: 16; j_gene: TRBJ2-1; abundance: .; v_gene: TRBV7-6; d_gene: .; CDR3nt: TGTGCCAGCAGCTTAAACCCTTTTAACTCCTACAATGAGCAGTTCTTC; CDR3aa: CASSLNPFNSYNEQFF
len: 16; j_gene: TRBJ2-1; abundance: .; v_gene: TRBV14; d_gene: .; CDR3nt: TGTGCCAGCAGCTTCCGCCCGGACAGCTCCTACAATGAGCAGTTCTTC; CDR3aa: CASSFRPDSSYNEQFF